One sample yielded the 27 T cell receptor beta chains listed below, sequenced in a study of blood T cells in healthy people across ages. A second PCR, run for about 7 to 11 cycles, used a sample-barcoded 5' primer plus a J-beta primer mix. In TCRdb, the 5' RACE reads were re-called with MiXCR into one record per CDR3 protein. Of 650,000 to 700,000 distinct CDR3 sequences in the sample, roughly 32% are singletons; the top ten hold over 15%. The material sequenced was blood. The receptors were gathered from an elderly woman in good health.

This clonotype was seen at least ten times. This chain joins TRBV20-1 and TRBJ2-1; the D gene could be TRBD1 or TRBD2 (5 bases each). CDR3 size: 13 residues. Trimming pared 2 bases from V and 6 bases from J, leaving 11 bases between. Germline values: CDR1 DFQATT, CDR2 SNEGSKA (reference sequence). CDR3 DNA: TGCAGTGCTAGAAAAGGGACCACCAATGAGCAGTTCTTC. This encodes CSARKGTTNEQFF.

This clonotype was recorded many times. V and J are TRBV10-3 and TRBJ1-2; no clear D gene. The germline V gene has CDR1 ENHRY and CDR2 SYGVKD. V was pared by 4 bases and J by 8 bases, with 14 bases between. The CDR3 has 13 amino acids. CDR3 loop: CAISAQRAGGYTF. In DNA form, the CDR3 reads TGTGCCATCAGTGCTCAGAGGGCAGGCGGCTACACCTTC.

This clonotype was seen at least ten times. The rearrangement uses TRBV7-6 and TRBJ2-1; 12 nucleotides match TRBD2. The V and J ends lost 5 bases and 8 bases, in that order; junction bases with no gene match: 7. This CDR3 contains 15 residues. From germline, CDR1 is SGHVS and CDR2 FNYEAQ. The CDR3, as DNA: TGTGCCAGCAGCACCGGACTAGCGGGGCGGGATGAGCAGTTCTTC. Translated: CASSTGLAGRDEQFF.

To note about this clonotype: A much larger clone sits a single nucleotide away, making a read error possible. This chain links TRBV20-1 with TRBJ1-1; TRBD1 is a possible D gene (6 bases). Between the trimmed V and J ends, which lost 5 bases and 7 bases, there was a span of 20 bases. The CDR3 is 14 residues long. CDR1 DFQATT and CDR2 SNEGSKA come from the germline V gene (reference sequence). The CDR3 protein is CSAPRTEGTGEAFF. CDR3 nucleotide sequence: TGCAGTGCTCCCCGGACAGAGGGAACGGGTGAAGCTTTCTTT.

The chain has TRBV29-1 and TRBJ2-7; D may be TRBD1 or TRBD2 (5 bases each). The CDR3 totals 14 residues. V lost 5 bases to trimming and J lost 1 base, with 15 bases between them. Germline CDR1 reads SQVTM; CDR2 reads ANQGSEA. CDR3 amino acids: CSVRVGGRSYEQYF. The CDR3 region has the DNA TGCAGCGTTAGGGTTGGGGGTAGATCCTACGAGCAGTACTTC.

The chain is built from TRBV20-1 and TRBJ2-3; 10 nucleotides agree with TRBD2. Unmatched junction bases numbered 12, after V lost 6 bases and J lost 3 bases. The germline V gene has CDR1 DFQATT and CDR2 SNEGSKA (reference sequence). CDR3 size: 16 residues. The CDR3 spells CSAREASGSFTDTQYF. CDR3 coding DNA: TGCAGTGCGCGGGAGGCTAGCGGGAGTTTTACAGATACGCAGTATTTT.

This clonotype has a count of ten or more. This chain joins TRBV12-3 or TRBV12-4 and TRBJ2-7; D not certain. V lost 0 bases, J lost 5 bases, and 17 bases lay in between. The CDR3 is 16 residues long. The CDR3 DNA reads TGTGCCAGCAGTTTAGCGATCCGCGGCAGTCCGAACGAGCAGTACTTC. Protein product: CASSLAIRGSPNEQYF.

This clonotype has ten or more counts. The V call is TRBV7-3, the J call TRBJ2-7; D is uncertain. Trimming stripped 4 bases from V and 0 bases from J, with 13 bases between. Per the germline V gene, CDR1 is SGHTA and CDR2 is FQGTGA. This CDR3 is built from 15 residues. CDR3 nucleotide sequence: TGTGCCAGCAGCTCCGACGGCAAAAGCTCCTACGAGCAGTACTTC. This codes for CASSSDGKSSYEQYF.

This clonotype was found many times. CDR3 sequence: CASSEGQGPTNEKLFF. In DNA form, the CDR3 reads TGTGCCAGCAGCGAAGGACAGGGACCAACTAATGAAAAACTGTTTTTT. The chain has TRBV7-9 and TRBJ1-4; 8 nucleotides align to TRBD1. The junction had 5 bases not matched to a gene; V was cut back by 5 bases and J by 0 bases. The germline V gene has CDR1 SEHNR and CDR2 FQNEAQ (reference sequence). This CDR3 is 16 amino acids long.

As to this clonotype: This could be a read error, since a much larger clone is one nucleotide away. The V and J genes are TRBV5-6 and TRBJ2-1; TRBD1 agrees at 7 bases. This CDR3 comprises 15 residues. Germline assignment: CDR1 SGHDT and CDR2 YYEEEE. The CDR3 loop reads CASSFGTVSYNEQVF. CDR3 DNA: TGTGCCAGCAGCTTCGGGACAGTTTCCTACAATGAGCAGGTCTTC.

A word on this clonotype: A much larger clone differs from this one at a single base, so this may be a read error. The chain employs TRBV5-1 and TRBJ2-5; tentatively, D is TRBD2 (5 bases). The V end lost 4 bases, the J end lost 11 bases, and 18 bases lay between the germline ends. The germline V gene encodes CDR1 SGHRS and CDR2 YFSETQ. The CDR3 is 13 amino acids. This CDR3 is CASSNPPAGEQYF. The CDR3 nucleotides read TGCGCCAGCAGCAACCCCCCGGCGGGTGAGCAGTACTTC. Combining the CDR3 with reference TRBV5-1 and TRBJ2-5 gives the whole variable domain KAGVTQTPRYLIKTRGQQVTLSCSPISGHRSVSWYQQTPGQGLQFLFEYFSETQRNKGNFPGRFSGRQFSNSRSEMNVSTLELGDSALYLCASSNPPAGEQYFGPGTRLLVL.

To note about this clonotype: Given a much more abundant clone one base away, this may be a read error. The chain carries TRBV18 and TRBJ2-6; 7 bases map to TRBD1. Germline CDR1 and CDR2: KGHSH and LQKENI. The CDR3 has 18 residues. The CDR3 loop reads CASSPRMTGTSGANALTF. The CDR3 bases are TGTGCCAGCTCACCACGTATGACAGGGACCTCTGGGGCCAACGCCCTGACTTTC.

This clonotype was observed at least ten times. The genes are TRBV3-1 and TRBJ2-5, with D tentatively TRBD2 (6 bases). The CDR3 spans 14 residues. V was pared by 3 bases and J by 5 bases, with 13 bases between. Germline V gene lookup returns CDR1 LGHDT and CDR2 YNNKEL (reference sequence). The CDR3 sequence is CASSQGGRRETQYF. CDR3 nucleotides: TGTGCCAGCAGCCAGGGAGGTCGGCGGGAGACCCAGTACTTC.

This clonotype occurred many times. J is TRBJ2-7 and V is TRBV12-3 or TRBV12-4, with 7 positions matching TRBD1. CDR3 size: 14 residues. After removal of 2 bases from V and 4 bases from J, the junction contained 5 bases not matched to a gene. The CDR3, as DNA: TGTGCCAGCAGTTTAAAGGGGGCGGGTTACGAGCAGTACTTC. This sequence encodes CASSLKGAGYEQYF.

Only a few counts were recorded for this clonotype. A clone one base away is much larger, so this may be a read error. The rearrangement joins TRBV29-1 to TRBJ2-5; 8 nucleotides match TRBD1. The end of the DNA is better explained by TRBJ2-7, so the J call may be wrong. Looked up from germline, CDR1 is SQVTM and CDR2 is ANQGSEA. The CDR3 consists of 14 residues. The CDR3 DNA is TGCAGCGTTGATTTGAGGGCAGGGGGCCACGAGCAGTACTTC. Its protein product is CSVDLRAGGHEQYF.

The table lists this clonotype with many counts. The chain is built from TRBV7-8 and TRBJ2-5; 8 bases map to TRBD2. The V gene end was trimmed by 5 bases and the J gene end by 3 bases; junction bases not matched to a gene: 11. Germline CDR1 SGHVS, CDR2 FQNEAQ. This CDR3 spans 16 amino acids. For the CDR3, the DNA is TGTGCCAGCAGCCCACTAGCGGCCCGAATGGAAGAGACCCAGTACTTC. It is translated as CASSPLAARMEETQYF. The complete variable domain, with remaining parts taken from reference TRBV7-8 and TRBJ2-5, reads GAGVSQSPRYKVAKRGQDVALRCDPISGHVSLFWYQQALGQGPEFLTYFQNEAQLDKSGLPSDRFFAERPEGSVSTLKIQRTQQEDSAVYLCASSPLAARMEETQYFGPGTRLLVL.

As concerns this clonotype: A much larger clone differs by one base, so this may be a read error. This rearrangement joins TRBV5-1 to TRBJ2-5; 9 bases fit TRBD2. The V gene end was trimmed by 2 bases and the J gene end by 13 bases; junction bases not matched to a gene: 15. This CDR3 contains 15 residues. Looked up from germline, CDR1 is SGHRS and CDR2 is YFSETQ. The CDR3 is CASSLAGGTFGERYF. CDR3 sequence (DNA): TGCGCCAGCAGCTTAGCGGGGGGAACTTTCGGGGAGCGGTACTTC.

On this clonotype itself: The germline gene is not matched at one end of the junction; a read error may be the cause. The rearrangement links TRBV5-6 to TRBJ1-5; 8 bases are a match to TRBD1. In germline, CDR1 is SGHDT, CDR2 YYEEEE. This CDR3 comprises 16 residues. This chain's CDR3 is CASSSGATGGNQPQHF. DNA of the CDR3: TGTGCCAGTAGCTCAGGCGCGACAGGGGGCAATCAGCCCCAGCATTTT.

This clonotype was detected ten times or more. This chain joins TRBV27 and TRBJ2-3; 13 bases map to TRBD2. This CDR3 contains 18 residues. Germline trimming cut 5 bases from V and 5 bases from J; bases unmatched to any gene: 13. Germline V gene lookup returns CDR1 MNHEY and CDR2 SMNVEV (reference sequence). CDR3 DNA sequence: TGTGCCAGCAGTCCACTAGCGGGGGGGTTGCAGTGGGGAGATACGCAGTATTTT. Protein: CASSPLAGGLQWGDTQYF.

Note on this clonotype: This may arise from a read error, as a much more abundant clone is one base away. This chain joins TRBV9 and TRBJ2-1; 9 bases match TRBD2. With 3 bases clipped from V and 9 bases from J, the junction kept 4 bases outside the gene matches. CDR3 length: 13 residues. Germline CDR1 and CDR2: SGDLS and YYNGEE. The CDR3 is CASSGLAGCEQFF. For the CDR3, the DNA is TGTGCCAGCAGCGGCCTAGCGGGGTGTGAGCAGTTCTTC.

This clonotype was detected ten times or more. J is TRBJ2-7 and V is TRBV6-6; 8 bases map to TRBD1. V shed 7 bases, J shed 5 bases, and the junction held 10 bases outside the gene matches. The CDR3 loop spans 14 amino acids. Germline V lookup: CDR1 MNHNY, CDR2 SVGAGI (reference sequence). CDR3: CASTQWTGSNEQYF. The CDR3 region has the DNA TGTGCCAGCACCCAGTGGACAGGGTCGAACGAGCAGTACTTC.

CDR3 region: CSAIRGPREQYF. CDR3 coding DNA: TGCAGTGCTATACGGGGGCCTAGGGAGCAGTACTTC. This rearrangement joins TRBV20-1 to TRBJ2-7, with D perhaps assigned TRBD1 or TRBD2 (6 bases each). The CDR3 extends over 12 amino acids. Trimming pared 4 bases from V and 7 bases from J, leaving 14 bases between. Germline CDR1 is DFQATT and CDR2 is SNEGSKA (reference sequence).

V is TRBV11-2 and J is TRBJ2-6, with a tentative D call TRBD2 (5 bases). Germline V gives CDR1 SGHAT, CDR2 FQNNGV. Trimming left V 3 bases short and J 2 bases short, with 14 bases between. The CDR3 totals 17 residues. The CDR3 protein is CASSFGLQSTGANVLTF. In DNA, the CDR3 is TGTGCCAGCAGCTTTGGACTTCAATCTACTGGGGCCAACGTCCTGACTTTC.

This clonotype was seen at least ten times. The J gene is TRBJ2-5, the V gene TRBV7-2; a weak D match, TRBD2 (5 bases). This CDR3 has 13 residues. V gave up 1 base and J gave up 5 bases, with 8 bases separating them. Germline values: CDR1 SGHTA, CDR2 FQGNSA. CDR3 amino acids: CASSLELVETQYF. The DNA for the CDR3 is TGTGCCAGCAGCTTAGAACTAGTTGAGACCCAGTACTTC.

This chain uses TRBV12-3 or TRBV12-4 with TRBJ2-3; 13 bases align to TRBD2. The CDR3 consists of 19 residues. V lost 0 bases to trimming and J lost 4 bases; unmatched junction nucleotides: 10. CDR3 sequence: CASSLASGTSGVRSDTQYF. The CDR3 DNA is TGTGCCAGCAGTTTAGCTTCCGGGACTAGCGGGGTGAGATCAGATACGCAGTATTTT.

This chain joins TRBV4-2 and TRBJ2-2; no definite D call. The V end was cut by 1 base, the J end by 6 bases, with 12 bases between. Germline V gene sequence: CDR1 LGHNA, CDR2 YNFKEQ. The CDR3 extends over 15 amino acids. This CDR3 is CASSQVGSRAGELFF. CDR3 DNA sequence: TGTGCCAGCAGCCAAGTAGGAAGTCGGGCCGGGGAGCTGTTTTTT.

The chain links TRBV5-1 to TRBJ1-3; no clear D gene. Per germline, CDR1 SGHRS and CDR2 YFSETQ. The CDR3 runs 16 residues. Trimming shortened V by 0 bases and J by 2 bases, and 12 bases separated the two germline ends. The CDR3 loop is CASSLGLREPGNTIYF. In DNA, the CDR3 is TGCGCCAGCAGCTTGGGTCTTCGGGAACCTGGAAACACCATATATTTT.